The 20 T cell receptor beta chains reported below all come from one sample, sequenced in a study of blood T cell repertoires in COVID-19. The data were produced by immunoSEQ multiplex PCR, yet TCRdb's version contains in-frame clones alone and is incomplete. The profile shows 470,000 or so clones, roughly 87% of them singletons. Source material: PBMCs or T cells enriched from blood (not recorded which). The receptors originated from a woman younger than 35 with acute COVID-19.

The CDR3 protein is CASSPDYYQETQYF. The CDR3 DNA is TGTGCCAGCAGCCCCGACTACTACCAAGAGACCCAGTACTTC. The chain recombines TRBV5-4 with TRBJ2-5; D perhaps matches TRBD2 (5 bases). V was cut by 4 bases and J by 0 bases, with 10 bases left in between. CDR1 and CDR2 (germline): SGHNT, YYREEE (reference sequence). The length of the CDR3 is 14 residues.

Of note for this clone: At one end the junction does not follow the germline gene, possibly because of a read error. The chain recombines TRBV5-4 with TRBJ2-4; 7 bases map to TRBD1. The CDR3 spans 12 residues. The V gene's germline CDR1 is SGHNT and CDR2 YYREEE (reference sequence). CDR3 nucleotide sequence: TGTGCCAGCAGCTTTTCGAGGGGGCGTTTTTCCTTC. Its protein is CASSFSRGRFSF.

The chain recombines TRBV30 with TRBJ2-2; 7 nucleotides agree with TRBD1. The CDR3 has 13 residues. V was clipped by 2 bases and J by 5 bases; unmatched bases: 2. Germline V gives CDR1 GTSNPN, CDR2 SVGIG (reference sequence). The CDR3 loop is CAWSTGVTGELFF. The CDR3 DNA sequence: TGTGCCTGGAGTACAGGGGTAACCGGGGAGCTGTTTTTT.

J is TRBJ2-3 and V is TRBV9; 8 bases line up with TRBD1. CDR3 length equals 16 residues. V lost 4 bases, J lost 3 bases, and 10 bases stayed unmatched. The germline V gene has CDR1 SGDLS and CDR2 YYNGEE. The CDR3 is CASSRSSDRVTDTQYF. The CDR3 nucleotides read TGTGCCAGCAGCCGATCTTCGGACAGGGTTACAGATACGCAGTATTTT.

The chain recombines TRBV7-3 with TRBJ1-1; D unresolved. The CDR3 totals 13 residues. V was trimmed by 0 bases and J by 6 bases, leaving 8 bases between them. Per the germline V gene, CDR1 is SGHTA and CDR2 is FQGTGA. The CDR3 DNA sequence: TGTGCCAGCAGCTTAACGGCGGTGGCTGAAGCTTTCTTT. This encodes CASSLTAVAEAFF. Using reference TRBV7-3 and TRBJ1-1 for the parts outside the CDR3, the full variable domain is GAGVSQTPSNKVTEKGKYVELRCDPISGHTALYWYRQSLGQGPEFLIYFQGTGAADDSGLPNDRFFAVRPEGSVSTLKIQRTERGDSAVYLCASSLTAVAEAFFGQGTRLTVV.

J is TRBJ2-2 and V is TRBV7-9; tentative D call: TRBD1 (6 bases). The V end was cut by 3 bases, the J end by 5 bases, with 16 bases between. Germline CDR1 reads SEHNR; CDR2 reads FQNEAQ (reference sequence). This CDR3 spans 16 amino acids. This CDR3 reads CASSLSVGAETGELFF. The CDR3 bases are TGTGCCAGCAGCTTGTCGGTGGGGGCGGAGACCGGGGAGCTGTTTTTT.

Here the CDR3 DNA reads TGTGCCAGCAGTTACTTGCCGGGACAGGGGTTCGACGAGCAGTACTTC. As protein: CASSYLPGQGFDEQYF. This chain links TRBV6-2 or TRBV6-3 with TRBJ2-7, with TRBD1 identical over 10 bases. Germline CDR1 reads MNHEY; CDR2 reads SVGEGT. Trimming cost V 1 base and J 5 bases; bases outside gene matches: 8. This CDR3 has 16 residues.

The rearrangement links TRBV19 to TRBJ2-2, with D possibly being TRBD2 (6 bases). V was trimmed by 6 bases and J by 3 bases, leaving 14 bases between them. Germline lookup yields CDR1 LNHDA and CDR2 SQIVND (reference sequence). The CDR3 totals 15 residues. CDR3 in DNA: TGTGCCAGTAGGGGACTTTTTCCGTACACCGGGGAGCTGTTTTTT. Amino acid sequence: CASRGLFPYTGELFF.

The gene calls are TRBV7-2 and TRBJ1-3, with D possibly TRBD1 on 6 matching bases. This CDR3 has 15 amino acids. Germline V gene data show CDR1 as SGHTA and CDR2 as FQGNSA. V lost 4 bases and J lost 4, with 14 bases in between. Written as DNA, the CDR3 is TGTGCCAGCAGCTCGACTGGGACACCAGGAAACACCATATATTTT. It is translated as CASSSTGTPGNTIYF. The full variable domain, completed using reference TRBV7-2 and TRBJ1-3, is GAGVSQSPSNKVTEKGKDVELRCDPISGHTALYWYRQSLGQGLEFLIYFQGNSAPDKSGLPSDRFSAERTGGSVSTLTIQRTQQEDSAVYLCASSSTGTPGNTIYFGEGSWLTVV.

The CDR3 spells CASSPPDRANEQFF. The CDR3 coding sequence is TGTGCCAGCTCACCACCGGACAGAGCCAATGAGCAGTTCTTC. J is TRBJ2-1 and V is TRBV18, with D possibly being TRBD1 (6 bases). Between the trimmed V and J ends, which lost 0 bases and 6 bases, there was a span of 9 bases. CDR1 is KGHSH and CDR2 is LQKENI in the germline V gene. The CDR3 is 14 amino acids.

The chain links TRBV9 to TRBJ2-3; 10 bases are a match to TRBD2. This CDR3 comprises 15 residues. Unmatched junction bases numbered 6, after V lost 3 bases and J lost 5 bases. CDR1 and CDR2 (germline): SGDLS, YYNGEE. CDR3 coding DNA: TGTGCCAGCAGCGATAGCGGGAGGAACGGAGATACGCAGTATTTT. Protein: CASSDSGRNGDTQYF.

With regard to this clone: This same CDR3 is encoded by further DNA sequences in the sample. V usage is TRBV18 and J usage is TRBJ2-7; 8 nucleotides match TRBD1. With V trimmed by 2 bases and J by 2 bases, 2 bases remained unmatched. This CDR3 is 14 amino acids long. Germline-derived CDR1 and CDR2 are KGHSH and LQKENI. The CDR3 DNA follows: TGTGCCAGCTCACCAGGGACAGGTACCTACGAGCAGTACTTC. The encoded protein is CASSPGTGTYEQYF. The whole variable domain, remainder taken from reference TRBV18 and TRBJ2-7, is NAGVMQNPRHLVRRRGQEARLRCSPMKGHSHVYWYRQLPEEGLKFMVYLQKENIIDESGMPKERFSAEFPKEGPSILRIQQVVRGDSAAYFCASSPGTGTYEQYFGPGTRLTVT.

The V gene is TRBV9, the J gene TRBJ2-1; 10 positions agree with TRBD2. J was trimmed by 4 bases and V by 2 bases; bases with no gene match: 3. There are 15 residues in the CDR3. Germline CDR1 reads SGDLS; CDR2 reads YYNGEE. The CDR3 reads CASSVTSGDYNEQFF. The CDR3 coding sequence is TGTGCCAGCAGCGTCACTAGCGGGGATTACAATGAGCAGTTCTTC.

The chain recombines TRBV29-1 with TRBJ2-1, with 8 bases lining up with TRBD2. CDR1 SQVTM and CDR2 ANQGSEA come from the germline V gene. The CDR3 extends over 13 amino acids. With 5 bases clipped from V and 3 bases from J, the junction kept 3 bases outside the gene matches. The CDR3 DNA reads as TGCAGCGTTAGCGGGAGTGTCTACAATGAGCAGTTCTTC. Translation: CSVSGSVYNEQFF.

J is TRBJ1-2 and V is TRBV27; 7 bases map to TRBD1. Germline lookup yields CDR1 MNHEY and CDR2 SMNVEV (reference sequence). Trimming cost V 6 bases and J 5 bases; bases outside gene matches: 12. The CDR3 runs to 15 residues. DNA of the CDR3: TGTGCCAGCAGCGTGTACAGGGGAGCAGGGTATGGCTACACCTTC. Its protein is CASSVYRGAGYGYTF.

The CDR3 region is CASDVSQGKQYF. The CDR3 coding sequence is TGTGCCAGCGACGTGTCCCAGGGAAAGCAGTATTTT. V gene TRBV2 combines with J gene TRBJ2-3; a weak D match, TRBD1 (5 bases). This CDR3 contains 12 residues. Germline V CDR1 and CDR2: SNHLY, FYNNEI. V dropped 8 bases and J dropped 11 bases, with 17 bases sitting between them.

CDR3 residues: CASSWRDNQETQYF. CDR3 in DNA: TGTGCCAGTAGTTGGAGGGATAATCAAGAGACCCAGTACTTC. This sequence joins TRBV19 and TRBJ2-5; D is perhaps TRBD2 (6 bases). V gave up 5 bases and J gave up 2 bases, with 12 bases separating them. Germline V lookup: CDR1 LNHDA, CDR2 SQIVND (reference sequence). This CDR3 is built from 14 residues. Combining the CDR3 with reference TRBV19 and TRBJ2-5 gives the whole variable domain DGGITQSPKYLFRKEGQNVTLSCEQNLNHDAMYWYRQDPGQGLRLIYYSQIVNDFQKGDIAEGYSVSREKKESFPLTVTSAQKNPTAFYLCASSWRDNQETQYFGPGTRLLVL.

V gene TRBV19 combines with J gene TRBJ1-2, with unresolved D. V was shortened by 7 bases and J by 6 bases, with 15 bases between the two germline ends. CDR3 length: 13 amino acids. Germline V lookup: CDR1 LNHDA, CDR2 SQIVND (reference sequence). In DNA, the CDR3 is TGTGCCAGTACTGACATCGTGATCGATGGCTACACCTTC. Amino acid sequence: CASTDIVIDGYTF.

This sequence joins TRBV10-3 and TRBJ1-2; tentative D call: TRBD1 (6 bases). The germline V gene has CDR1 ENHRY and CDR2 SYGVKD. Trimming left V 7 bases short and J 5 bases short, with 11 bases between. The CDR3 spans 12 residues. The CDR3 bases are TGTGCCATCACCGGACAGAATTATGGCTACACCTTC. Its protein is CAITGQNYGYTF.

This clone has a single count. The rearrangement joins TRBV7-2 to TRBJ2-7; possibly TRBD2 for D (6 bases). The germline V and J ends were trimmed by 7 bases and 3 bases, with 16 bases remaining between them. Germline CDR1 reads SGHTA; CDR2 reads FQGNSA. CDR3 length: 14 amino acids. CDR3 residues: CASTTGTPFYEQYF. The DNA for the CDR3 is TGTGCCAGCACCACTGGGACTCCTTTCTACGAGCAGTACTTC.